The table lists the clone carrying this T cell receptor beta chain with many counts. These data come from a study of T cells in Graves' hyperthyroidism and ophthalmopathy. Amplification yielded TCR beta CDR3 regions, with RNA transcripts as the source. The study used the HTBI primer set for a first-round RT-PCR of the TCR CDR3. TCRdb recomputed calls from the multiplex PCR reads with MiXCR, one row per CDR3 protein. The top ten hold 9% to 12% of the sample, which has some 27,000 distinct CDR3 sequences, under 55% seen once. It was considered stable Graves' hyperthyroidism when ophthalmopathy did not progress within 18 months. The sequencing sample was made of blood. The sequence derives from a woman aged 30 to 39 with Graves' hyperthyroidism.

CDR3 loop: CASSASRNNEQFF. For the CDR3, the DNA is TGTGCCAGCAGTGCGTCGCGAAACAATGAGCAGTTCTTC. The rearrangement uses TRBV2 and TRBJ2-1; no clear D gene. This CDR3 comprises 13 residues. Trimming shortened V by 4 bases and J by 5 bases, and 9 bases separated the two germline ends. The germline CDR1 and CDR2 sequences are SNHLY and FYNNEI.